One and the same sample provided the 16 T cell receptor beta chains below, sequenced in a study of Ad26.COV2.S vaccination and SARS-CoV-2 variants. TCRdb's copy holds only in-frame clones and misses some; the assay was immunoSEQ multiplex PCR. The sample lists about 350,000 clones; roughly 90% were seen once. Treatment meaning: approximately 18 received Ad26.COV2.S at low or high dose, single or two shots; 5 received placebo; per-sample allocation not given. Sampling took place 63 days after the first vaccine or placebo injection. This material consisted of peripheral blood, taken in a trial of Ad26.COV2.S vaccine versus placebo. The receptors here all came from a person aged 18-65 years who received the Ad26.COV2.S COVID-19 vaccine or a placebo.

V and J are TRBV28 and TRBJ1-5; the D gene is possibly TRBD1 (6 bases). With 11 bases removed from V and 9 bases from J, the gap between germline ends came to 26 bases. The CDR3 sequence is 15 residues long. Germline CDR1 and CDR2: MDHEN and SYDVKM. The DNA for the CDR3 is TGTGCCTCAGCGGAATATCAGGACAGCCGCCGGCCCCAGCATTTT. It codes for CASAEYQDSRRPQHF. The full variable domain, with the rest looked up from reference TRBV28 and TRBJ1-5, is DVKVTQSSRYLVKRTGEKVFLECVQDMDHENMFWYRQDPGLGLRLIYFSYDVKMKEKGDIPEGYSVSREKKERFSLILESASTNQTSMYLCASAEYQDSRRPQHFGDGTRLSIL.

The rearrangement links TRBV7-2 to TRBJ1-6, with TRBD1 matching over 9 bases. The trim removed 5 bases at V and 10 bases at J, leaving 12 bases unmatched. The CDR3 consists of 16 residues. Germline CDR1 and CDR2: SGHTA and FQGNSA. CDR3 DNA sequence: TGTGCCAGCAGCCCCGCCGGGACAGGGTCCGGCTCACCCCTCCACTTT. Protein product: CASSPAGTGSGSPLHF.

Here the CDR3 reads CASSLESLYGYTF. Here the CDR3 DNA reads TGTGCCAGCAGCTTAGAGAGTCTGTATGGCTACACCTTC. The rearrangement joins TRBV13 to TRBJ1-2, with D unclear. CDR3 size: 13 residues. CDR1 PRHDT and CDR2 FYEKMQ come from the germline V gene (reference sequence). Trimming left V 1 base short and J 5 bases short, with 8 bases between.

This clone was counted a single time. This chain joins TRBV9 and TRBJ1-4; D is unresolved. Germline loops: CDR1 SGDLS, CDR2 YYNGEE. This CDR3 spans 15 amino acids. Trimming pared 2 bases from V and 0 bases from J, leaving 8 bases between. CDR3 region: CASSVYGATNEKLFF. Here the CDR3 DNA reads TGTGCCAGCAGCGTCTATGGGGCAACTAATGAAAAACTGTTTTTT.

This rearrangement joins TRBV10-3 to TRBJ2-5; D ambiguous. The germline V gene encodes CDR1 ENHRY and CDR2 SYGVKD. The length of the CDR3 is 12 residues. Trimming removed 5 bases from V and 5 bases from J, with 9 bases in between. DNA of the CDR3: TGTGCCATCAGTATGGAGCAGGAGACCCAGTACTTC. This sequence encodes CAISMEQETQYF.

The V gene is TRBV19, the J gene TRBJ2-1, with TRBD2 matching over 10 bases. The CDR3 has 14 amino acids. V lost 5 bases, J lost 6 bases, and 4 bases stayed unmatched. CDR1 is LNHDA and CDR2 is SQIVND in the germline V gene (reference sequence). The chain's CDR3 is CASSLGLASNEQFF. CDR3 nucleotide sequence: TGTGCCAGTAGTCTGGGACTAGCGTCCAATGAGCAGTTCTTC. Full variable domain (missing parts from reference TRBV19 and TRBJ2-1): DGGITQSPKYLFRKEGQNVTLSCEQNLNHDAMYWYRQDPGQGLRLIYYSQIVNDFQKGDIAEGYSVSREKKESFPLTVTSAQKNPTAFYLCASSLGLASNEQFFGPGTRLTVL.

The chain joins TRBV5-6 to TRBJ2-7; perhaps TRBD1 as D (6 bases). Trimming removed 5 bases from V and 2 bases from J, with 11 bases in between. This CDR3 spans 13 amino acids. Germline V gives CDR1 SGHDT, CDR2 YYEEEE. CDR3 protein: CASRQGNAYEQYF. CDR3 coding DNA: TGTGCCAGCAGACAGGGCAATGCCTACGAGCAGTACTTC.

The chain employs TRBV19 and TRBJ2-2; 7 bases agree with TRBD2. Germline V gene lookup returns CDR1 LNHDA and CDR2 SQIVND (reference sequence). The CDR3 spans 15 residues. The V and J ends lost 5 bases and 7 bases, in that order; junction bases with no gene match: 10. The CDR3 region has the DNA TGTGCCAGTAGTGGGGCTAGCGGAATCGGCGGGGAGCTGTTTTTT. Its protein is CASSGASGIGGELFF. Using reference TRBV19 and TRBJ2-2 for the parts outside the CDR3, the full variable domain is DGGITQSPKYLFRKEGQNVTLSCEQNLNHDAMYWYRQDPGQGLRLIYYSQIVNDFQKGDIAEGYSVSREKKESFPLTVTSAQKNPTAFYLCASSGASGIGGELFFGEGSRLTVL.

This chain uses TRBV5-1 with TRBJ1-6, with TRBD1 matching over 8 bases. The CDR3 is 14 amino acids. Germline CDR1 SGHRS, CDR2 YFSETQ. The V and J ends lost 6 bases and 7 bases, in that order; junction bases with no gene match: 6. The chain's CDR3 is CASTDRGGNSPLHF. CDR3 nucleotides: TGCGCCAGCACCGACAGGGGTGGGAATTCACCCCTCCACTTT.

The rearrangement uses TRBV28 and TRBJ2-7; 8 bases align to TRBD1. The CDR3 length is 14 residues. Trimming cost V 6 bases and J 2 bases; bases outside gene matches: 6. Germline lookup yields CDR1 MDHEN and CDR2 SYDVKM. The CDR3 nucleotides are TGTGCCAGCAGAACCCCGACAGGGGCCTACGAGCAGTACTTC. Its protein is CASRTPTGAYEQYF.

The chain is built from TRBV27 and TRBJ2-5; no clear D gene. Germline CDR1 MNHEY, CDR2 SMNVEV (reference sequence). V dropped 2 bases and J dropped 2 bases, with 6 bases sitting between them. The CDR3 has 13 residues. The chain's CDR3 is CASSLARQETQYF. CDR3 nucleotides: TGTGCCAGCAGTTTAGCCAGGCAAGAGACCCAGTACTTC.

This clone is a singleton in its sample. CDR3 amino acids: CASSLAGVAEKLFF. Here the CDR3 DNA reads TGTGCCAGCAGCTTAGCAGGAGTCGCTGAAAAACTGTTTTTT. J is TRBJ1-4 and V is TRBV7-2; D not certain. V was pared by 0 bases and J by 7 bases, with 9 bases between. The CDR3 has 14 amino acids. Germline V gives CDR1 SGHTA, CDR2 FQGNSA.

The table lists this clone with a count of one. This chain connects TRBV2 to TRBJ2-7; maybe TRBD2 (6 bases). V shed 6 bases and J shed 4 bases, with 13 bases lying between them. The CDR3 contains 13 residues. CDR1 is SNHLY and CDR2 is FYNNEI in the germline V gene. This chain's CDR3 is CASSKIADYEQYF. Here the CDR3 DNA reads TGTGCCAGCAGCAAAATAGCGGATTACGAGCAGTACTTC.

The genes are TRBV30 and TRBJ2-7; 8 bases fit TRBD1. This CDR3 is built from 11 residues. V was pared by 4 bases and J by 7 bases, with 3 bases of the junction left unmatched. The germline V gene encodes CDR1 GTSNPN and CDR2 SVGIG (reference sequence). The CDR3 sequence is CAWTTGGEQYF. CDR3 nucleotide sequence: TGTGCCTGGACTACAGGGGGTGAGCAGTACTTC.

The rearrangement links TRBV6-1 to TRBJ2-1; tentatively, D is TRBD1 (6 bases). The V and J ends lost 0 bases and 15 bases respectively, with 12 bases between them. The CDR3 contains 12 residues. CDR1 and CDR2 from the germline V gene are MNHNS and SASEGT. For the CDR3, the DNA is TGTGCCAGCAGTGAAGCTAAGACAGGCAGGTTCTTC. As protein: CASSEAKTGRFF.

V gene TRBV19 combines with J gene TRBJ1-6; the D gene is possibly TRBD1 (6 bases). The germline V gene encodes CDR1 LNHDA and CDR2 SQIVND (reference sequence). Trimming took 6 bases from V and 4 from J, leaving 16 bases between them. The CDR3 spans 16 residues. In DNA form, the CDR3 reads TGTGCCAGTAGACAGGGTAACTTGCTTTATAATTCACCCCTCCACTTT. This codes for CASRQGNLLYNSPLHF.